Listed here is a single T cell receptor (beta chain). Its antigen is still unknown. Expansion of antigen-specific CD4+ T cells with viral peptide pools was carried out by the ViraFEST assay before sequencing. The culture ran for roughly ten days, and then CD4+ T cells were isolated. Vaccine recipients, nucleocapsid antibody negative, had no prior SARS-CoV-2 infection. The record originates from a study of vaccination effects on CD4 cells after COVID-19. Study background: Participants were given two doses of BNT162b2 or mRNA-1273 vaccine.

The junction had 3 bases not matched to a gene; V was cut back by 5 bases and J by 4 bases. The CDR3 runs 13 residues. CDR1 MNHEY and CDR2 SMNVEV come from the germline V gene (reference sequence). Assay: immunoSEQ multiplex PCR; the TCRdb copy retains only in-frame clones and omits some. Found here are about 41,000 clones, more than 60% of them singletons; the top ten hold about a quarter. The receptor was derived from a human donor who received a COVID-19 vaccine. The input for sequencing was CD4+ T cells from PBMCs cultured with HCoV-OC43 spike peptides, taken before COVID-19 vaccination. Subset noted: HCoV-OC43 spike overlapping peptide pool stimulation. The chain couples TRBV27 to TRBJ1-2; 8 bases agree with TRBD1. CDR3 sequence (DNA): TGTGCCAGCAGTCCGGACAGGGTCTATGGCTACACCTTC. Amino acid sequence: CASSPDRVYGYTF.